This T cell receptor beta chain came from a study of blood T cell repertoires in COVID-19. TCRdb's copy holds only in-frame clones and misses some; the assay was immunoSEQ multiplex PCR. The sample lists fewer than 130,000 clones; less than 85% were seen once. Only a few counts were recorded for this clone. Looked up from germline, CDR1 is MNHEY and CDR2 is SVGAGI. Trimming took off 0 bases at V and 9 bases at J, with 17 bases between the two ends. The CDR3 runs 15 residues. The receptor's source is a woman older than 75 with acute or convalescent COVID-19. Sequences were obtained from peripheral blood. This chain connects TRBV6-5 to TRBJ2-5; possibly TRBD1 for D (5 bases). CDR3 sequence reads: CASSYSGHGEDAQYF. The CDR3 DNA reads TGTGCCAGCAGTTACTCGGGGCATGGAGAAGATGCCCAGTACTTC.